This T cell receptor beta chain was identified during a study of T-cell reconstitution after alpha-beta-depleted transplantation in children. Unmatched junction bases numbered 6, after V lost 4 bases and J lost 1 base. This CDR3 region has 15 residues. Looked up from germline, CDR1 is LGHNA and CDR2 is YNFKEQ. A library of TCRbeta sequences, prepared with unique molecular identifiers, was generated. TCRdb recomputed calls from the PCR reads with MiXCR, one row per CDR3 protein. The profile covers some 600,000 distinct CDR3 sequences, with 15% to 20% appearing a single time and over 0.95% taken by the ten largest.

This sequence joins TRBV4-2 and TRBJ2-5; TRBD1 agrees at 7 bases. This material consisted of PBMCs from the stem cell graft donor, taken from the stem cell graft. This clonotype originated in a human donor who donated a stem cell graft to a child with acute myeloid leukemia. CDR3 sequence reads: CASSRDRDPQETQYF. In DNA form, the CDR3 reads TGTGCCAGCAGCCGAGACAGGGACCCCCAAGAGACCCAGTACTTC.